These 9 T cell receptor beta chains came from one sample sequenced in a study of T cell responses to AZD1222 COVID-19 vaccine. The method was immunoSEQ multiplex PCR; TCRdb's version includes in-frame clones alone and lacks a portion of them. This sample has 70,000 to 75,000 clones, with 70% to 90% found just once. This sample comprised peripheral blood, obtained 28 days after the second AZD1222 dose. Every receptor here comes from an adult who received the AZD1222 COVID-19 vaccine.

The CDR3 spells CASSLTNRDRVRPLTNEKLFF. Here the CDR3 DNA reads TGCGCCAGCAGCTTGACCAACCGGGACAGGGTTCGTCCCTTGACTAATGAAAAACTGTTTTTT. This chain joins TRBV5-1 and TRBJ1-4; the match to TRBD1 covers 9 bases. The CDR3 consists of 21 residues. The germline CDR1 and CDR2 sequences are SGHRS and YFSETQ. The ends lost 1 base at V and 2 bases at J; junction bases unmatched: 18.

Points on this clone: The sample has other DNA sequences that encode this CDR3 too. The chain links TRBV6-5 to TRBJ1-6, with D hard to call. The CDR3 length is 12 residues. Trimming took off 2 bases at V and 7 bases at J, with 3 bases between the two ends. Germline CDR1 and CDR2: MNHEY and SVGAGI. Here the CDR3 DNA reads TGTGCCAGCAGTTACCCCAATTCACCCCTCCACTTT. Encoded protein: CASSYPNSPLHF.

The genes are TRBV3-1 (or the pseudogene TRBV3-2) and TRBJ2-1; D possibly corresponds to TRBD1 (5 bases). The V gene lost 0 bases and the J gene lost 2 bases, with 11 bases spanning the gap. This CDR3 region has 16 residues. Germline CDR1 is LGHDT and CDR2 is YNNKEL (reference sequence). The CDR3 coding sequence is TGTGCCAGCAGCCAAGATAGGGGTGACACCTACAATGAGCAGTTCTTC. This sequence encodes CASSQDRGDTYNEQFF.

This chain's CDR3 is CASSLSGTGTFGIQYF. CDR3 nucleotide sequence: TGCGCCAGCAGCCTGTCCGGGACAGGGACTTTCGGCATTCAGTACTTC. The V and J genes are TRBV4-3 and TRBJ2-4, with 9 bases aligning to TRBD1. The germline V gene encodes CDR1 LGHNA and CDR2 YSLEER. The CDR3 length is 16 residues. V gave up 4 bases and J gave up 9 bases; unmatched junction bases: 13.

This chain links TRBV7-3 with TRBJ1-6; D may be TRBD1 (5 bases). Germline assignment: CDR1 SGHTA and CDR2 FQGTGA. The CDR3 length is 14 residues. Trimming removed 3 bases at V and 7 bases at J, with 10 bases between. CDR3 nucleotide sequence: TGTGCCAGCAGCTTGGGGGGGTCCAATTCACCCCTCCACTTT. It specifies CASSLGGSNSPLHF. Combining the CDR3 with reference TRBV7-3 and TRBJ1-6 gives the whole variable domain GAGVSQTPSNKVTEKGKYVELRCDPISGHTALYWYRQSLGQGPEFLIYFQGTGAADDSGLPNDRFFAVRPEGSVSTLKIQRTERGDSAVYLCASSLGGSNSPLHFGNGTRLTVT.

This clone turned up a few times. V usage is TRBV30 and J usage is TRBJ1-1; D uncertain. With 8 bases removed from V and 4 bases from J, the gap between germline ends came to 14 bases. CDR1 and CDR2 from the germline V gene are GTSNPN and SVGIG (reference sequence). This CDR3 is 12 amino acids long. The CDR3 protein is CARTASGTEAFF. The DNA for the CDR3 is TGTGCCCGGACGGCAAGTGGCACTGAAGCTTTCTTT.

This chain uses TRBV6-6 with TRBJ1-3, with TRBD1 matching over 7 bases. Germline V gene lookup returns CDR1 MNHNY and CDR2 SVGAGI (reference sequence). Trimming removed 2 bases from V and 0 bases from J; junction bases left unmatched: 4. This CDR3 contains 16 residues. CDR3 sequence reads: CASSYPQGRSGNTIYF. In DNA form, the CDR3 reads TGTGCCAGCAGTTACCCACAGGGGCGCTCTGGAAACACCATATATTTT.

This rearrangement joins TRBV5-1 to TRBJ2-7; D is unresolved. The CDR3 is made up of 14 amino acids. Germline CDR1 is SGHRS and CDR2 is YFSETQ. The ends were cut back, 2 bases at V and 4 bases at J, with 13 bases in the middle. This chain's CDR3 is CASSFGRSGYEQYF. The CDR3 nucleotides read TGCGCCAGCAGCTTCGGCAGGTCAGGATACGAGCAGTACTTC.

The CDR3 spells CASSPGQARLEAFF. The CDR3 DNA follows: TGTGCCAGCTCACCAGGACAGGCCCGGCTTGAAGCTTTCTTT. The V and J genes are TRBV18 and TRBJ1-1; 7 nucleotides match TRBD1. The CDR3 loop spans 14 amino acids. Looked up from germline, CDR1 is KGHSH and CDR2 is LQKENI. Trimming removed 2 bases from V and 7 bases from J; junction bases left unmatched: 7.